The 6 T cell receptor beta chains below were found in one sample sequenced in a study of shared clonotypes between healthy human individuals. TCRdb keeps only in-frame clones here, not all; method: immunoSEQ multiplex PCR. There are roughly 680,000 clones in the sample; 55% to 80% occur only once, and about 1.8% lies in the top ten. What was sequenced was memory CD4+ T cells sorted from blood. Subset indicated: CD45RA-negative fraction. The origin of the receptors is a young woman in good health.

The chain has TRBV9 and TRBJ1-1; D is uncertain. V lost 0 bases and J lost 13, with 22 bases in between. Germline CDR1 SGDLS, CDR2 YYNGEE. The CDR3 has 15 residues. CDR3 in DNA: TGTGCCAGCAGCGTAGCTAGGAGTCACCGGGTTTTCGGTTTCTTT. The encoded protein is CASSVARSHRVFGFF.

This chain joins TRBV6-6 and TRBJ2-5; 12 nucleotides match TRBD2. CDR1 is MNHNY, CDR2 SVGAGI, per germline (reference sequence). This CDR3 comprises 15 residues. The V gene end was trimmed by 5 bases and the J gene end by 5 bases; junction bases not matched to a gene: 6. Here the CDR3 reads CASSETSGSGETQYF. CDR3 DNA sequence: TGTGCCAGCAGTGAGACTAGCGGGAGCGGTGAGACCCAGTACTTC.

The rearrangement uses TRBV6-6 and TRBJ2-3; D gene ambiguous. Germline CDR1 reads MNHNY; CDR2 reads SVGAGI (reference sequence). The V and J ends lost 4 bases and 0 bases respectively, with 11 bases between them. The CDR3 extends over 15 amino acids. The CDR3 spells CASSFDRSSTDTQYF. The CDR3 DNA follows: TGTGCCAGCAGTTTTGACCGATCTAGCACAGATACGCAGTATTTT.

The rearrangement links TRBV6-1 to TRBJ2-3; TRBD2 agrees at 10 bases. J gave up 4 bases and V 2 bases, and 0 bases lay outside the gene matches. The CDR3 runs to 14 residues. Germline assignment: CDR1 MNHNS and CDR2 SASEGT. CDR3: CASSELAGADTQYF. CDR3 in DNA: TGTGCCAGCAGTGAACTAGCGGGAGCAGATACGCAGTATTTT.

The genes are TRBV7-2 and TRBJ2-2, with a possible D match to TRBD2 (5 bases). CDR1 is SGHTA and CDR2 is FQGNSA in the germline V gene. Trimming pared 5 bases from V and 2 bases from J, leaving 12 bases between. The CDR3 consists of 15 residues. For the CDR3, the DNA is TGTGCCAGCAGCGCGAGGACTTTCAACACCGGGGAGCTGTTTTTT. Translated: CASSARTFNTGELFF. Combining the CDR3 with reference TRBV7-2 and TRBJ2-2 gives the whole variable domain GAGVSQSPSNKVTEKGKDVELRCDPISGHTALYWYRQSLGQGLEFLIYFQGNSAPDKSGLPSDRFSAERTGGSVSTLTIQRTQQEDSAVYLCASSARTFNTGELFFGEGSRLTVL.

The chain has TRBV7-2 and TRBJ2-2; 10 bases align to TRBD2. Germline V gene data show CDR1 as SGHTA and CDR2 as FQGNSA. The CDR3 runs 16 residues. Germline trimming cut 1 base from V and 3 bases from J; bases unmatched to any gene: 2. The chain's CDR3 is CASSLVGLADTGELFF. Written as DNA, the CDR3 is TGTGCCAGCAGCTTAGTTGGACTAGCGGACACCGGGGAGCTGTTTTTT.